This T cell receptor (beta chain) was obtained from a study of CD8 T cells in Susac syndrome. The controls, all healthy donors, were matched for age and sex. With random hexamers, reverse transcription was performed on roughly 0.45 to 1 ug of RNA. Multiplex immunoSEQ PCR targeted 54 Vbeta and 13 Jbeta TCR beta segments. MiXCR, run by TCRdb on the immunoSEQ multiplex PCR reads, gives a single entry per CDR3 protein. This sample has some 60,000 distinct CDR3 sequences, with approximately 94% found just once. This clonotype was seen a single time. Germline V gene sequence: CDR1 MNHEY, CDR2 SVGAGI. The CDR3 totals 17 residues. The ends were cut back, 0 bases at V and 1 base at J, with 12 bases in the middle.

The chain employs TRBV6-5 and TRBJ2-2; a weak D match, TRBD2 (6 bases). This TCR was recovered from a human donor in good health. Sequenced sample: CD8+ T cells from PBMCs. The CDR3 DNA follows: TGTGCCAGCAGTTACTCGGCAGGGACTCTGAACACCGGGGAGCTGTTTTTT. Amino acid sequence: CASSYSAGTLNTGELFF.